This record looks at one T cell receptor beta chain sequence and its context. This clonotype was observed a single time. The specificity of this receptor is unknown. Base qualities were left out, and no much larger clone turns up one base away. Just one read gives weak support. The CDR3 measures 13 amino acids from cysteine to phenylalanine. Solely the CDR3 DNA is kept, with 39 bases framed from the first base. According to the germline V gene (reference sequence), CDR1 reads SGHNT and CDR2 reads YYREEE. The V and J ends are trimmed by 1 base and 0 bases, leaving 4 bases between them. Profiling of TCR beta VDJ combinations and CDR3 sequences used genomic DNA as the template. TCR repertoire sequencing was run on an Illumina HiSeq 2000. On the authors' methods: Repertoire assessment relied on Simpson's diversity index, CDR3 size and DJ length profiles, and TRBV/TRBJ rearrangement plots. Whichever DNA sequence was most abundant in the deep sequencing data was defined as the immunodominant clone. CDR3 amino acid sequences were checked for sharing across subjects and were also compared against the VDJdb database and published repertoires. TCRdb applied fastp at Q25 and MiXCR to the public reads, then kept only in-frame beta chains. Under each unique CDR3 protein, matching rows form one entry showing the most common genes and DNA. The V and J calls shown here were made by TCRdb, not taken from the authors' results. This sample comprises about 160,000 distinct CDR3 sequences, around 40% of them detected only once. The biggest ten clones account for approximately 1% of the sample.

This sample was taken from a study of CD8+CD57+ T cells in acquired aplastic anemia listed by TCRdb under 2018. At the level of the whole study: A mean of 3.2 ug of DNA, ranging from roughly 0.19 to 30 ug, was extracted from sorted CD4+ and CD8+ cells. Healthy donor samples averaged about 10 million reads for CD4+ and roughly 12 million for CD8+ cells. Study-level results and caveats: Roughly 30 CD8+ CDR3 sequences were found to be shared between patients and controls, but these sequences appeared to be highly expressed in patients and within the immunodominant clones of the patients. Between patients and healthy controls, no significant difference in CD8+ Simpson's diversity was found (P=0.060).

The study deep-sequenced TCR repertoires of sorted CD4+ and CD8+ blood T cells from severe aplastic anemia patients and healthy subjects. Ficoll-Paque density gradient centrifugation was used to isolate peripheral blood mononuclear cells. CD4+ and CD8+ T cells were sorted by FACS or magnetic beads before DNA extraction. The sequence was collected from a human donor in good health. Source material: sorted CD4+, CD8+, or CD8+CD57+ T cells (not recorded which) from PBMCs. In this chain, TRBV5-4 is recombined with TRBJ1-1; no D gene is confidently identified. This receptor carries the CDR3 CASSLHLNTEAFF. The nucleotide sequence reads TGTGCCAGCAGCTTGCACCTGAACACTGAAGCTTTCTTT.